The rows below give T cell receptor beta chains drawn from one sample of a study of vaccination effects on CD4 cells after COVID-19. Profiling relied on immunoSEQ multiplex PCR, and the TCRdb table lists in-frame clones only, not all of them. This table holds 50,000 to 70,000 clones, under 80% found once. For these receptors, no antigen is known. The sample was CD4+ T cells from PBMCs cultured without peptide, taken after COVID-19 vaccination. These receptors came from a human donor who received a COVID-19 vaccine. Each CDR3 is given with its conserved first and last residue. The D gene is left open where the match is weak.

V,D,CDR3
TRBV19,.,CASTRDTAFPPSGNTIYF
TRBV19,.,CASSMQGTDTQYF
TRBV28,TRBD1,CASSLWTGKYF
TRBV5-1,TRBD2,CASSLGLGARSSSYNEQFF
TRBV7-8,.,CASRGGRGTYNEQFF
TRBV5-6,.,CASSRGVGSYGYTF
TRBV7-2,.,CASSLDGGAGKTQYF
TRBV28,.,CASNLGVTYNSPLHF
TRBV7-9,.,CASSLAGEAFF
TRBV3-1/TRBV3-2,TRBD1,CASHRQGNYGYTF
TRBV5-1,.,CASRSGSAGAQETQYF
TRBV29-1,.,CSVDTHSTYGYTF
TRBV18,.,CASSPSWGETEAFF
TRBV5-4,.,CASSLGRGPNTEAFF
TRBV5-1,TRBD2,CASSTTSGGVDEQFF
TRBV12-5,.,CASGLNIGGSDTQYF
TRBV18,.,CASSPPGGNQPQHF
TRBV9,.,CASSVLRGGEQFF
TRBV6-5,.,CASGGGAGQPQHF
TRBV4-3,TRBD1,CASSQEEQGVGNTIYF
TRBV11-2,.,CASSSPGIGETQYF
TRBV20-1,.,CSARVRIPHFF
TRBV30,TRBD1,CAGNGQGVGNEQFF